The clone carrying this T cell receptor beta chain was recorded many times. The data are from a study of blood T cells in healthy people across ages. Germline V gives CDR1 MGHDK, CDR2 SYGVNS. The germline V and J ends were trimmed by 10 bases and 6 bases, with 16 bases remaining between them. CDR3 length equals 12 residues. The authors ran a second PCR of 7 to 11 cycles using a sample-barcoded 5' primer and a J-beta primer mix. A tag from a template-switch adaptor with 12 random nucleotides marked each cDNA molecule. TCRdb processed the 5' RACE reads anew with MiXCR; each CDR3 protein has one entry. The data show some 1.7 million distinct CDR3 sequences, with 28% seen just once and around 7.7% held by the top ten.

The chain employs TRBV25-1 and TRBJ2-7, with D perhaps matching TRBD2 (6 bases). Sequencing was performed on blood. The clonotype was recovered from a woman aged 25 to 39 in good health. The CDR3 region has the DNA TGTGCCACCGGCGCGGGGCGCGGCGAGCAGTACTTC. The encoded protein is CATGAGRGEQYF.